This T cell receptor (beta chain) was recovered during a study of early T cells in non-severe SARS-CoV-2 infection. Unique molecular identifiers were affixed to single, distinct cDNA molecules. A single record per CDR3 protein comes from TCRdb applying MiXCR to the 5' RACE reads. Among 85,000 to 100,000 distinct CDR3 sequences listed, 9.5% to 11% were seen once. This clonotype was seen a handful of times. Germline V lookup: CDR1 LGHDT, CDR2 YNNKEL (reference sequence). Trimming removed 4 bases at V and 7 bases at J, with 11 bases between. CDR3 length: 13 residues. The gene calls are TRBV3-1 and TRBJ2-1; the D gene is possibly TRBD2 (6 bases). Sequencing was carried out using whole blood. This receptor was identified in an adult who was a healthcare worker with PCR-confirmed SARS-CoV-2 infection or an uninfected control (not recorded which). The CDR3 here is CASSPGLLNEQFF. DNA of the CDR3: TGTGCCAGCAGCCCGGGACTCCTTAATGAGCAGTTCTTC.